Detailed here is one TCR beta chain. What it recognizes is unknown. This specimen comes from a study of response to subunit inactivated influenza vaccine. Overall study results and limits: Authors suggested few new T cells are recruited by each seasonal influenza vaccination.

One entry per CDR3 protein results from TCRdb running MiXCR on the RT-PCR reads. The sample has more than 550,000 distinct CDR3 sequences, about 10% seen once; the top ten hold 10%. Germline CDR1 is SGHTA and CDR2 is FQGNSA. Trimming removed 0 bases at V and 0 bases at J, with 18 bases between. The CDR3 totals 18 residues. The sample in question was PBMCs from blood, obtained on the day of vaccination. The source is a man aged 45-65 years who received an inactivated influenza vaccine. This chain uses TRBV7-2 with TRBJ2-7; the D gene could be TRBD1 or TRBD2 (5 bases each). The CDR3 DNA is TGTGCCAGCAGCTTAGCCCGGGGCGGGCGCACCTACTCCTACGAGCAGTACTTC. Its translation: CASSLARGGRTYSYEQYF.